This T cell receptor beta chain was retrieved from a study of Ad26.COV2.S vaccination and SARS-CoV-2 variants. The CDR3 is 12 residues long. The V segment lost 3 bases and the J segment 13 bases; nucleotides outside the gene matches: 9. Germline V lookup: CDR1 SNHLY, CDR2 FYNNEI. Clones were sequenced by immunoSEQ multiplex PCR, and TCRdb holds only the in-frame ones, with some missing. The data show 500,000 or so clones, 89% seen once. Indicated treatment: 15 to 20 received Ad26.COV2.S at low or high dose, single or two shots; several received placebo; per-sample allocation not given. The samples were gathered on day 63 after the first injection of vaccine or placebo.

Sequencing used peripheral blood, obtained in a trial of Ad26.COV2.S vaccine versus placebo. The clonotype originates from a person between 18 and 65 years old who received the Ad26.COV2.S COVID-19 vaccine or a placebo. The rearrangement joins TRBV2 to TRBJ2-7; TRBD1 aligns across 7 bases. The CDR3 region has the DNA TGTGCCAGCAGTGAGCAGGACAGGACTTGCTACGTC. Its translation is CASSEQDRTCYV.